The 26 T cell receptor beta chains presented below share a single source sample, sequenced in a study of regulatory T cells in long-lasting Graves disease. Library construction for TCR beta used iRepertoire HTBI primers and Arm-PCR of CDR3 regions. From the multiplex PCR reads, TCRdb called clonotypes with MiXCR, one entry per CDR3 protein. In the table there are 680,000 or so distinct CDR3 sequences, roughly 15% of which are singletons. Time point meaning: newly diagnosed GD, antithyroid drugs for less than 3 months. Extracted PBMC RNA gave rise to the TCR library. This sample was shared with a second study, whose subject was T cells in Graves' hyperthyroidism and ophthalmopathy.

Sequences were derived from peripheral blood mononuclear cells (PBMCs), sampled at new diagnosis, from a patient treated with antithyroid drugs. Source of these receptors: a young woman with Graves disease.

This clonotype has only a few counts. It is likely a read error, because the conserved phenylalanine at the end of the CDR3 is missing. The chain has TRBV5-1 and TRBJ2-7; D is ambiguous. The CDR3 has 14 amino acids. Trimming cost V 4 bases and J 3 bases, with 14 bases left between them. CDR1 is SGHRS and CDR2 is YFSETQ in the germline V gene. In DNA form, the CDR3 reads TGCGCCAGCAGCCCTCAGACCGGAGACTACGAGCAGTACCTC. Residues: CASSPQTGDYEQYL.

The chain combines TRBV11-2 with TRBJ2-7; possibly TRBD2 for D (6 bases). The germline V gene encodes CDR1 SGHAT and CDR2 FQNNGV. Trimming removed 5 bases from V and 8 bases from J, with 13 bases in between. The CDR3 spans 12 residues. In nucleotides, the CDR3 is TGTGCCAGCAGCCAAGGAGGGGCCCAGCAGTACTTC. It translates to CASSQGGAQQYF.

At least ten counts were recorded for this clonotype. The CDR3: CASSLAHIYGYTF. The CDR3 nucleotides read TGCGCCAGCAGCTTAGCCCATATCTATGGCTACACCTTC. This chain uses TRBV5-1 with TRBJ1-2; D unclear. Trimming cost V 2 bases and J 4 bases, with 9 bases left between them. Germline lookup yields CDR1 SGHRS and CDR2 YFSETQ. The CDR3 is 13 amino acids.

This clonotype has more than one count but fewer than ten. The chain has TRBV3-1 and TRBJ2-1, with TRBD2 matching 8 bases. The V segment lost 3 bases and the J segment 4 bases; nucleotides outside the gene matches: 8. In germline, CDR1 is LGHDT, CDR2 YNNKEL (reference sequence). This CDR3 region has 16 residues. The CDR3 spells CASSHFSGAGYNEQFF. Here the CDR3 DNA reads TGTGCCAGCAGCCATTTTAGCGGGGCGGGTTACAATGAGCAGTTCTTC.

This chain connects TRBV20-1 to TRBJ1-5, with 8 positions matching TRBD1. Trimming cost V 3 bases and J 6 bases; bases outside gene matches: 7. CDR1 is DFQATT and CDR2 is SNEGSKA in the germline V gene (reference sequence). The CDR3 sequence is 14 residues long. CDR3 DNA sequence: TGCAGTGCTAGTTCGCAGGGGGCTAGTCAGCCCCAGCATTTT. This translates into CSASSQGASQPQHF.

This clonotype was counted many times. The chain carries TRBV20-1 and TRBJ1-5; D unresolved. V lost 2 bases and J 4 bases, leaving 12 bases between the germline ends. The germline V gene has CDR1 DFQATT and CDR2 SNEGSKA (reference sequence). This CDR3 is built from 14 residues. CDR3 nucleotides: TGCAGTGCTAGATTCCCGGGGTCGAATCAGCCCCAGCATTTT. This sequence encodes CSARFPGSNQPQHF.

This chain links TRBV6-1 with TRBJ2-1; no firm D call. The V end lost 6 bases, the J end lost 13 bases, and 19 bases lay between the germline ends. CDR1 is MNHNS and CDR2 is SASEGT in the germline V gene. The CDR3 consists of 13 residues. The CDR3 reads CASSPRLLPVQFF. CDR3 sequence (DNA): TGTGCCAGCAGCCCCCGGCTCCTGCCGGTTCAGTTCTTC.

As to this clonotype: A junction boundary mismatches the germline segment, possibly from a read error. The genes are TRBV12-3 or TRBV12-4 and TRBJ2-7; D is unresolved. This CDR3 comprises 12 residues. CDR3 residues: CASSFSALESHF. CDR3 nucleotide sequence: TGTGCCAGCAGTTTTTCCGCGTTGGAATCGCACTTC.

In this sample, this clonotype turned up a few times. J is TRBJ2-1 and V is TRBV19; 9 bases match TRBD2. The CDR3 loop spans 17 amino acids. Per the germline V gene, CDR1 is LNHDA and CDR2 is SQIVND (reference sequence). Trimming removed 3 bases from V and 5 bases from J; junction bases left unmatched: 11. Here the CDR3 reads CASSMPLAGHKDNEQFF. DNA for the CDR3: TGTGCCAGTAGTATGCCTCTAGCGGGACATAAAGACAATGAGCAGTTCTTC.

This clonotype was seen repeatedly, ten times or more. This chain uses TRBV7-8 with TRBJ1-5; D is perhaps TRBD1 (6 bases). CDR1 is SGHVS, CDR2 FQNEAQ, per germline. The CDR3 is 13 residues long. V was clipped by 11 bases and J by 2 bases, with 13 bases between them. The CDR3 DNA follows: TGTGCCGCAAGTCAGGGGCGCAATCAGCCCCAGCATTTT. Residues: CAASQGRNQPQHF.

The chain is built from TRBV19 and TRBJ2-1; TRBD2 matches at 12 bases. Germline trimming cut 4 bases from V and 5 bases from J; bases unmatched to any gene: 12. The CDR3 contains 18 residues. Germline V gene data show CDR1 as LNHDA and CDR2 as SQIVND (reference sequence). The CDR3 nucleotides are TGTGCCAGTAGTACCATATCCGCTAGCGGGAGGGTGAACAATGAGCAGTTCTTC. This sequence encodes CASSTISASGRVNNEQFF.

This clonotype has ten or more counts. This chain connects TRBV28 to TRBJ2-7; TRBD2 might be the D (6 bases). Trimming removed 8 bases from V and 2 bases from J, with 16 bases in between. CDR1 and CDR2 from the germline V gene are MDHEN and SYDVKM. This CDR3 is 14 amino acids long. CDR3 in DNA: TGTGCCAGCTGTAGGGCTAGCGCAACCTACGAGCAGTACTTC. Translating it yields CASCRASATYEQYF.

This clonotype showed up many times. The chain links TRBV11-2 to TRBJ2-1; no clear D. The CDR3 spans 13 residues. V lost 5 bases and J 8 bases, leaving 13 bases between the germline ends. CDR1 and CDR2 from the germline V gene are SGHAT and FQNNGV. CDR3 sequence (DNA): TGTGCCAGCAGCCCGACGCTCGACTATGAGCAGTTCTTC. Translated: CASSPTLDYEQFF.

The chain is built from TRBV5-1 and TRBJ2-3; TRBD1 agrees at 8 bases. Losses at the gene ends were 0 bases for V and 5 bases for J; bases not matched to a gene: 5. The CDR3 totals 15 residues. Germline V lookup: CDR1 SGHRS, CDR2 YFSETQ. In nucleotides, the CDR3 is TGCGCCAGCAGCTTGGAGGACAGGGCTATAGATACGCAGTATTTT. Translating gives CASSLEDRAIDTQYF.

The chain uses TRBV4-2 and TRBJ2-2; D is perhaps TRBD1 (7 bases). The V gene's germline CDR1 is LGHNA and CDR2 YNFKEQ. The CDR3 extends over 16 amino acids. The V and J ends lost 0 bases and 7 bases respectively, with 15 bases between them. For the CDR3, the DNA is TGTGCCAGCAGCCAAGAGGATTCAGGGGGACTCGGGGAGCTGTTTTTT. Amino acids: CASSQEDSGGLGELFF.

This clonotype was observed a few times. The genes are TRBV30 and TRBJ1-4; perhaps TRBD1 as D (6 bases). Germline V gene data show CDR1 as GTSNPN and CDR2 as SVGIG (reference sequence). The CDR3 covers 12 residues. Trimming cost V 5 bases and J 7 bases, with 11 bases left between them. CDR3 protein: CAWDRPAEKLFF. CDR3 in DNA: TGTGCCTGGGACAGGCCGGCTGAAAAACTGTTTTTT.

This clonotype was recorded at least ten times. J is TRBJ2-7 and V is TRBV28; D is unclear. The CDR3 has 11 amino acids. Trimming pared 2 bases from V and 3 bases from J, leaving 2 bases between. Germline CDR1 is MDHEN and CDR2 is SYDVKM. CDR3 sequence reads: CASSLVYEQYF. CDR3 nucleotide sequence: TGTGCCAGCAGTTTAGTCTACGAGCAGTACTTC.

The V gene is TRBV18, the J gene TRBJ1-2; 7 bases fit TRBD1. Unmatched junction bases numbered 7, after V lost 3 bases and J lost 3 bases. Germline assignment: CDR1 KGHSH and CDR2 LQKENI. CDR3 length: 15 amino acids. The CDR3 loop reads CASSPGIGGDYGYTF. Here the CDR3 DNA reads TGTGCCAGCTCACCGGGGATAGGGGGCGACTATGGCTACACCTTC.

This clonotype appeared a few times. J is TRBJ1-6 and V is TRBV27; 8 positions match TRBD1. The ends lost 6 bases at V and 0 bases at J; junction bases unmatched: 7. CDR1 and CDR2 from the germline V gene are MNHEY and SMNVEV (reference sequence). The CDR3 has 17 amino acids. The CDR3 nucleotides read TGTGCCAGCAGCCGAACAGGGGGTGGCTCCTATAATTCACCCCTCCACTTT. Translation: CASSRTGGGSYNSPLHF.

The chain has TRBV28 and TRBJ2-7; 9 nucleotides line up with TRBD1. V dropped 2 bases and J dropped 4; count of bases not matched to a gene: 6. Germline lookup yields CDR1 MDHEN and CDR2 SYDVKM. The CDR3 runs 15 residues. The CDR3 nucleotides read TGTGCCAGCAGTTTACTCGGACAGGGGTTATACGAGCAGTACTTC. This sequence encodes CASSLLGQGLYEQYF.

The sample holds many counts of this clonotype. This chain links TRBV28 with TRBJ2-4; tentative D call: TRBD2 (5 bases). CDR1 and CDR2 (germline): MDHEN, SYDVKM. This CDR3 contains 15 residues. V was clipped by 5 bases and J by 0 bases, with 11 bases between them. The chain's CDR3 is CASSPSRIAKNIQYF. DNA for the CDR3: TGTGCCAGCAGTCCTAGCAGAATAGCCAAAAACATTCAGTACTTC.

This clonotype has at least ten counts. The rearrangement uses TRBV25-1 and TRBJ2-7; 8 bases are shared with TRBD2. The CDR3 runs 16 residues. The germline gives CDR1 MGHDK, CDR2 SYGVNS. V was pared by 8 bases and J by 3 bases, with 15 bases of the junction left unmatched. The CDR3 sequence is CASAPSGLAGGYEQYF. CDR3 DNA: TGTGCCAGCGCCCCCTCAGGGTTGGCGGGAGGCTACGAGCAGTACTTC.

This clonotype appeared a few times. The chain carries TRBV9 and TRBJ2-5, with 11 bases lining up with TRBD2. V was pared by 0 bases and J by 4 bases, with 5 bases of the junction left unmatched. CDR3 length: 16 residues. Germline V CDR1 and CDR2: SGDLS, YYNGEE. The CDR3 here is CASSVAGTSGRETQYF. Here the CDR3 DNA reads TGTGCCAGCAGCGTAGCTGGGACTAGCGGACGAGAGACCCAGTACTTC.

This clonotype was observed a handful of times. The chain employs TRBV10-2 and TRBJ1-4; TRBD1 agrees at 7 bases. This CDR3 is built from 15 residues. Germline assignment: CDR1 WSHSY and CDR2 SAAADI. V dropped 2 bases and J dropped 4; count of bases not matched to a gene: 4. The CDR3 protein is CASSETGTVNEKLFF. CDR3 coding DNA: TGCGCCAGCAGTGAGACCGGGACAGTTAATGAAAAACTGTTTTTT.

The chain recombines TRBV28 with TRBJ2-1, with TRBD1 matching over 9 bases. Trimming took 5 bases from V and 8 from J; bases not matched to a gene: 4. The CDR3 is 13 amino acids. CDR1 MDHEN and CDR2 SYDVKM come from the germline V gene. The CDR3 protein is CASSTGGQDEQFF. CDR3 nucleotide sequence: TGTGCCAGCAGTACAGGGGGCCAGGATGAGCAGTTCTTC.

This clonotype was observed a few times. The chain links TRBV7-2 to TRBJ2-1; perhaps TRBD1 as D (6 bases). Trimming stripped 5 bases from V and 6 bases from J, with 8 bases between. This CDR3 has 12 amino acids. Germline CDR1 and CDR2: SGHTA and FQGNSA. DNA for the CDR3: TGTGCCAGCAGCACGGACAGCAATGAGCAGTTCTTC. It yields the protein CASSTDSNEQFF.